The clone carrying this T cell receptor beta chain was counted a few times. Of the isolated RNA, all was reverse transcribed, and so the sequenced material was expressed TCRB transcripts. The data were produced by immunoSEQ multiplex PCR, yet TCRdb's version contains in-frame clones alone and is incomplete. The sample has approximately 110,000 clones, approximately 39% seen once; the top ten hold less than 0.08%. Trimming pared 4 bases from V and 8 bases from J, leaving 21 bases between. The CDR3 runs to 16 residues. Germline V lookup: CDR1 MNHNS, CDR2 SASEGT. Sorted cells reached over 95% purity in every population. This sample is part of a study of beta chain features in type 1 diabetes. Study summary: Investigators examined under 140 million sorted cells across all samples.

The source is a young woman in good health. This sequence joins TRBV6-1 and TRBJ2-1, with D maybe TRBD1 (6 bases). Sequencing was done on a sample of stem cell memory CD4+ T cells from blood. The CDR3 DNA is TGTGCCAGCAGTGGATATGCTATCAGGGGTTCGTATGAGCAGTTCTTC. Translated, it gives CASSGYAIRGSYEQFF.